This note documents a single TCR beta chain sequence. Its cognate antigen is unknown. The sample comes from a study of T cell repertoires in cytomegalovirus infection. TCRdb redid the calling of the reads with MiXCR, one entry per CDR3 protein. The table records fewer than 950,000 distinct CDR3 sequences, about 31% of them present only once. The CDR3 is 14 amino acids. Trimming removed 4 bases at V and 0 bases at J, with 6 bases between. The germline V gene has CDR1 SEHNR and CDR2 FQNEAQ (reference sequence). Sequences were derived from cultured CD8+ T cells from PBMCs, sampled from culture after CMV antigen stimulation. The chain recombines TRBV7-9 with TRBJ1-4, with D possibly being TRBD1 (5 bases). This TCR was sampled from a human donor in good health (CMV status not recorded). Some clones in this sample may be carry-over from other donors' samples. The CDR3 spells CASSSQATNEKLFF. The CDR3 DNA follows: TGTGCCAGCAGCTCACAGGCAACTAATGAAAAACTGTTTTTT.